The sample holds one count of the clone carrying this TCR beta chain. No antigen is known for it. The data stem from a study of blood T cells in healthy people across ages. Whole-study context: Researchers report that template switching captured about one barcoded beta molecule per two T cells.

Study-wide points: PBMCs left unsorted prevented a conclusive naive versus antigen-experienced comparison. Long-lived and aged donors differed, with more naive CD4+ cells and higher diversity in the long-lived.

A second PCR of 7 to 11 cycles used a sample-barcoded 5' primer and a J-beta primer mix. Researchers report that a template-switch adaptor with 12 random nucleotides tagged each cDNA molecule. TCRdb reanalysed the 5' RACE reads using MiXCR and keeps one entry per CDR3 protein. The sample consists of approximately 690,000 distinct CDR3 sequences, 58% of them appearing once. CDR3 size: 12 residues. Per the germline V gene, CDR1 is LNHNV and CDR2 is YYDKDF (reference sequence). V lost 3 bases and J lost 2, with 3 bases in between. The rearrangement links TRBV15 to TRBJ2-3; no firm D call. The sample comprised blood. The receptor's source is a man aged 55 to 70 in good health. For the CDR3, the DNA is TGTGCCACCAGCAGCCTCACAGATACGCAGTATTTT. This encodes CATSSLTDTQYF.